Detailed here is one T cell receptor (beta chain). Original handling: The authors estimated nucleated cell counts from reference gene primer amplification. TCRdb's copy holds only in-frame clones and misses some; the assay was immunoSEQ multiplex PCR. The V and J calls and clone size are taken from that table; D and trimming were inferred from the DNA. The sample records 350,000 or so clones, 80% to 90% being singletons. These data come from a study of blood T cell repertoires in COVID-19. The Seattle patients, enrolled during active infection, were followed longitudinally. CDR3 length equals 15 residues. The germline CDR1 and CDR2 sequences are SGHRS and YFSETQ. V gave up 1 base and J gave up 5 bases; unmatched junction bases: 3.

The source of this sequence is a woman between 25 and 40 years old with COVID-19, enrolled during active disease. The genes are TRBV5-1 and TRBJ1-6; 7 nucleotides line up with TRBD1. Sequencing input: peripheral blood. CDR3 bases: TGCGCCAGCAGCTTGACAGGGGCGGATAATTCACCCCTCCACTTT. This translates into CASSLTGADNSPLHF.